The sequence of this T cell receptor beta chain was determined in a study of vaccination effects on CD4 cells after COVID-19. For the study at large: Sampling occurred a median 72 days post second dose, range 14 to 241.

Germline assignment: CDR1 KGHDR and CDR2 SFDVKD. V was pared by 3 bases and J by 4 bases, with 7 bases of the junction left unmatched. This CDR3 spans 15 amino acids. Regarding this clone: Its specificity is unknown.

Antigen-specific CD4+ T cells were first expanded with viral peptide pools by the ViraFEST assay and only then sequenced. With approximately 10 days of culture completed, CD4+ T cells were isolated. Either the mRNA-1273 or the BNT162b2 vaccine was given to participants as two doses. Assay used: immunoSEQ multiplex PCR; TCRdb lists only in-frame clones, some missing. This sample has 70,000 to 85,000 clones, with 80% to 85% found just once. The rearrangement uses TRBV24-1 and TRBJ1-2; TRBD1 matches 7 bases. This specimen was CD4+ T cells from PBMCs cultured with HCoV-229E spike peptides, taken after COVID-19 vaccination. This receptor was taken from a human donor who received a COVID-19 vaccine. CDR3 nucleotide sequence: TGTGCCACCAGTGATGAGTCGACAGGGAGCTATGGCTACACCTTC. It encodes CATSDESTGSYGYTF.